This T cell receptor beta chain appears in the sequencing data of a study of OX40 agonist ivuxolimab in advanced cancers. The overall study: Antecedent anti-PD-1, anti-PD-L1 or anti-CTLA-4 therapy was permissible, with under 50% having received some. Study outcomes and limitations: At 0.1-3.0 mg/kg, partial responders had clonal expansion among the lowest observed. Expanded clones were, on average, more numerous among CD8+ T cells than CD4+.

Trimming left V 0 bases short and J 1 base short, with 9 bases between. This CDR3 has 15 amino acids. The germline V gene encodes CDR1 ENHRY and CDR2 SYGVKD. The repertoire was sequenced with immunoSEQ multiplex PCR; TCRdb's copy has only in-frame clones and lacks some. Altogether under 30,000 clones are present, 80% to 85% being singletons, with the ten largest covering about 14%. This clone showed up just once. Its antigen is still unknown. Peripheral blood came from all dose cohorts at three timepoints. This rearrangement joins TRBV10-3 to TRBJ1-2; no clear D. The sequence was collected from an adult with an advanced solid tumor such as melanoma, head and neck, liver or kidney cancer. This specimen consisted of CD4+ or CD8+ T cells sorted from blood, obtained in a trial of the OX40 agonist ivuxolimab. The DNA of the CDR3 is TGTGCCATCAGTGAGTCGGCAGGCAGTAACTATGGCTACACCTTC. Protein: CAISESAGSNYGYTF.